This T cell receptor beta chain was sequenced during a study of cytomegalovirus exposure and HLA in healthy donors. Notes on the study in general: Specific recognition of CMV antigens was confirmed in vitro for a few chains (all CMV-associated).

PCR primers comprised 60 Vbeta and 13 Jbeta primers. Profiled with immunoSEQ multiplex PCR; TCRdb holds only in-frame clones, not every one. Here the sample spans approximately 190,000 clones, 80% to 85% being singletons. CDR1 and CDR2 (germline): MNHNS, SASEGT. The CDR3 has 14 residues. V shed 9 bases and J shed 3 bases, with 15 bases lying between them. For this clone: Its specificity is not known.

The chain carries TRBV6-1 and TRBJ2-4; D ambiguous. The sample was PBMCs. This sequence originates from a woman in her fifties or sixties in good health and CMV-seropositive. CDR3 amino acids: CASRRDLDKNIQYF. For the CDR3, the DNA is TGTGCCAGTAGAAGAGACTTAGACAAAAACATTCAGTACTTC.